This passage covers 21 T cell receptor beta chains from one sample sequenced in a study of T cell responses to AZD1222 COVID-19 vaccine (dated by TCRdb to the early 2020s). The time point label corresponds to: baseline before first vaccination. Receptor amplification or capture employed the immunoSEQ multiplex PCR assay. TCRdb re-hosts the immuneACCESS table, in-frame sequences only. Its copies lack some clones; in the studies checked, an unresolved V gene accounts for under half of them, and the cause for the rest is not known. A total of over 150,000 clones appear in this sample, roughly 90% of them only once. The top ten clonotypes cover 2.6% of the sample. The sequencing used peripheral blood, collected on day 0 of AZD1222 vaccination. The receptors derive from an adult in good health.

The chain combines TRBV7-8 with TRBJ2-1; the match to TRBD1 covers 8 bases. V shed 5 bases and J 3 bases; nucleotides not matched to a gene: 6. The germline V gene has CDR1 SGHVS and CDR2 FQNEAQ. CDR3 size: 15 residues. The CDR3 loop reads CASSDDRGRYNEQFF. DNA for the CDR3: TGTGCCAGCAGCGACGACAGGGGACGCTACAATGAGCAGTTCTTC.

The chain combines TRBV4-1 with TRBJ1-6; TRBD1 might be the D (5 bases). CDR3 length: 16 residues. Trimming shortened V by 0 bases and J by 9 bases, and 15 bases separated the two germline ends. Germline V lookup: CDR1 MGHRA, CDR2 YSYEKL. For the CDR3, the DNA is TGCGCCAGCAGCCAAGAGTATAAGGACATGCTTTCACCCCTCCACTTT. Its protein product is CASSQEYKDMLSPLHF.

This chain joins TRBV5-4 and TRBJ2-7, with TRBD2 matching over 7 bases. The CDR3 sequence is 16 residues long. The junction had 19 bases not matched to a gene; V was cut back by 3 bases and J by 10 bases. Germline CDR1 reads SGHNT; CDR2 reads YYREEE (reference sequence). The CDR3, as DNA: TGTGCCAGCAGCTCTTCCGCGGGACCCTTGGGGGGGAAACAGTACTTC. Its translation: CASSSSAGPLGGKQYF.

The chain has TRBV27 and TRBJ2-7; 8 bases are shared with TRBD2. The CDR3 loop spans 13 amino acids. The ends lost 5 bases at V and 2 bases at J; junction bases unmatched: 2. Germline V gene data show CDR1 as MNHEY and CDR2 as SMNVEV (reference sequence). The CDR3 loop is CASSTSGPYEQYF. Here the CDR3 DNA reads TGTGCCAGCAGTACTAGCGGACCCTACGAGCAGTACTTC.

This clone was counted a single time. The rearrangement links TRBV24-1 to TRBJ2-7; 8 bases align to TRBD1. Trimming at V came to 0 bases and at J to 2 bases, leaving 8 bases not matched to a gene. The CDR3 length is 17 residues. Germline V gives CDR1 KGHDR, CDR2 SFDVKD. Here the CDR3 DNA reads TGTGCCACCAGTGATTTGCAGAGGGGACAGGCCACCTACGAGCAGTACTTC. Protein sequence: CATSDLQRGQATYEQYF.

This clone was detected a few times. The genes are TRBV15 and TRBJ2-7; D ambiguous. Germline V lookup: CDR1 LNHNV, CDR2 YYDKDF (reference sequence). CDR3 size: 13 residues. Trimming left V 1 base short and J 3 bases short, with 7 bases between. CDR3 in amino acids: CATSRGTDYEQYF. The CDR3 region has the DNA TGTGCCACCAGCAGAGGTACAGACTACGAGCAGTACTTC.

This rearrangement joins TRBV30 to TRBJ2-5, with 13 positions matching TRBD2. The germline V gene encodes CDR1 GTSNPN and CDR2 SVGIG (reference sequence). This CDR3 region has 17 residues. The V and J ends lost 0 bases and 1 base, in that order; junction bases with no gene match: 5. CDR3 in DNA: TGTGCCTGGAGTGTATGGAGGACTAGCGGGGGCCAAGAGACCCAGTACTTC. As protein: CAWSVWRTSGGQETQYF.

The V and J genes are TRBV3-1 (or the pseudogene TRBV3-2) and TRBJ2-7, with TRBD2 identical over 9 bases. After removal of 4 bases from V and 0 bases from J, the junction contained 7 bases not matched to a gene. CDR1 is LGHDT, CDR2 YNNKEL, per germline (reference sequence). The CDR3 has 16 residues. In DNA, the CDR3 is TGTGCCAGCAGCCTCTCTAGCGGGAAGAGCTCCTACGAGCAGTACTTC. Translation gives CASSLSSGKSSYEQYF.

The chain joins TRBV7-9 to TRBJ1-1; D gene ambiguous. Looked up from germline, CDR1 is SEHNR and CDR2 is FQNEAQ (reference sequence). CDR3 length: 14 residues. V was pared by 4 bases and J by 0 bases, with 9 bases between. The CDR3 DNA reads TGTGCCAGCAGCTATACAGCCCTGAACACTGAAGCTTTCTTT. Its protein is CASSYTALNTEAFF. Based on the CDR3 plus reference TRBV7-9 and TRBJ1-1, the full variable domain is DTGVSQNPRHKITKRGQNVTFRCDPISEHNRLYWYRQTLGQGPEFLTYFQNEAQLEKSRLLSDRFSAERPKGSFSTLEIQRTEQGDSAMYLCASSYTALNTEAFFGQGTRLTVV.

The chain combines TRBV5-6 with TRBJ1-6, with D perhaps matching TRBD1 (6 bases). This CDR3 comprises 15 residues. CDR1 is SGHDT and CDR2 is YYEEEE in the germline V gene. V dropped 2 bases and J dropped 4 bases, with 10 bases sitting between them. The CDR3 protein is CASSFLRGYNSPLHF. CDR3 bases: TGTGCCAGCAGCTTTCTCAGGGGATATAATTCACCCCTCCACTTT.

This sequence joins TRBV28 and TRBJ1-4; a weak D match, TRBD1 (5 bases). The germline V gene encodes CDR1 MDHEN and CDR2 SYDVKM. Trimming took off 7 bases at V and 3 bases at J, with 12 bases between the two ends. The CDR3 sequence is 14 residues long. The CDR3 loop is CASTEGRANEKLFF. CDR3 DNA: TGTGCCAGCACCGAAGGCAGGGCTAATGAAAAACTGTTTTTT.

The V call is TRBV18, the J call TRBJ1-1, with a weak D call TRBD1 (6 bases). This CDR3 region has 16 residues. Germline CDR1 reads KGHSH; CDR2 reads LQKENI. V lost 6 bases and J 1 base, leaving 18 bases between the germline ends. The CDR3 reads CASSLRTGTRNTEAFF. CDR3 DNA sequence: TGTGCCAGCTCTCTTAGGACGGGGACAAGGAACACTGAAGCTTTCTTT. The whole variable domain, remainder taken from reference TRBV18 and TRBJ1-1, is NAGVMQNPRHLVRRRGQEARLRCSPMKGHSHVYWYRQLPEEGLKFMVYLQKENIIDESGMPKERFSAEFPKEGPSILRIQQVVRGDSAAYFCASSLRTGTRNTEAFFGQGTRLTVV.

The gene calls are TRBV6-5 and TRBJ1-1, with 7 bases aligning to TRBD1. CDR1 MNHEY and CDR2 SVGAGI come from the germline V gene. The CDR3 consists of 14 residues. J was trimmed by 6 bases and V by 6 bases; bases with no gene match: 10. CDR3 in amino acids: CASRRQTGAPEAFF. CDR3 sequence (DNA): TGTGCCAGCAGGCGACAAACAGGGGCCCCTGAAGCTTTCTTT.

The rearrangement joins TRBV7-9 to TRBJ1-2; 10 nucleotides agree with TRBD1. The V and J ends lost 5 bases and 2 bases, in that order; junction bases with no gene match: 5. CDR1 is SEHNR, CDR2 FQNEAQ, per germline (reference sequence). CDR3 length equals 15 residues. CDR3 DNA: TGTGCCAGCAGCCCCTGGACAGGGGGAAACTATGGCTACACCTTC. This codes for CASSPWTGGNYGYTF.

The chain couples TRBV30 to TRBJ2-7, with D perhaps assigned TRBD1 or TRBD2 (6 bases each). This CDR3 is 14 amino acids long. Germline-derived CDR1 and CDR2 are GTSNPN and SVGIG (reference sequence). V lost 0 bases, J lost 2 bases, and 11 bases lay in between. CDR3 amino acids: CAWSVSGGAYEQYF. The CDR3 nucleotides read TGTGCCTGGAGTGTATCCGGGGGCGCCTACGAGCAGTACTTC.

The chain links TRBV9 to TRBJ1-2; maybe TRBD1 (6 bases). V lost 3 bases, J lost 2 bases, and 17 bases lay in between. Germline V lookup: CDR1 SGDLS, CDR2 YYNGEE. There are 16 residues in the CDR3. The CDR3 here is CASSAPLLGGNYGYTF. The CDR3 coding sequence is TGTGCCAGCAGCGCCCCCCTCTTAGGGGGGAACTATGGCTACACCTTC.

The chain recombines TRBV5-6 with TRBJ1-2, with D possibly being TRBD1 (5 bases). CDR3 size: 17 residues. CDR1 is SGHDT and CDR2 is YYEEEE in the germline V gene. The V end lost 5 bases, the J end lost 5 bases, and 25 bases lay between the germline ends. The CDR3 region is CASRPIGGGMGGYGYTF. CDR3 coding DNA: TGTGCCAGCAGGCCAATCGGAGGAGGGATGGGGGGATATGGCTACACCTTC.

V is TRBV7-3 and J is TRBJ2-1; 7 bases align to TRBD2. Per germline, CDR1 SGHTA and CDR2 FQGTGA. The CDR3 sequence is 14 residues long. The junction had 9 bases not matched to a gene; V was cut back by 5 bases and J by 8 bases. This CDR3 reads CASSGFGLDDEQFF. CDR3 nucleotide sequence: TGTGCCAGCAGCGGTTTCGGACTAGATGATGAGCAGTTCTTC.

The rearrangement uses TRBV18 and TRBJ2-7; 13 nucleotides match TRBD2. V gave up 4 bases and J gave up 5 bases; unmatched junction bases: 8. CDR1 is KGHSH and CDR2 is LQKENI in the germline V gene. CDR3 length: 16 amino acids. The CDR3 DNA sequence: TGTGCCAGCTCACTCAGACTAGCGGGAGGCATGAACGAGCAGTACTTC. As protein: CASSLRLAGGMNEQYF.

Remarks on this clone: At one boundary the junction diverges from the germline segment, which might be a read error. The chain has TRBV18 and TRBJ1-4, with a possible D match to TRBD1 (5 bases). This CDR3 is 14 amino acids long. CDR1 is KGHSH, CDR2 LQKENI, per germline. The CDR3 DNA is TGTGCCAGCTCACCAATCAGGGCTAAGGAAAAACTGTTTTTT. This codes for CASSPIRAKEKLFF.

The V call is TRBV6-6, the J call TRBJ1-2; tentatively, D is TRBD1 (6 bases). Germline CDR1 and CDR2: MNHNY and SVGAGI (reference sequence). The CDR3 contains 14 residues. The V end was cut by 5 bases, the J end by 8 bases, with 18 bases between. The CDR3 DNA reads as TGTGCCAGCAGTCTTAGGACAGAGGAGGAGGGCTACACCTTC. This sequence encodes CASSLRTEEEGYTF.